The table lists the clone carrying this T cell receptor (beta chain) with a few counts. What it binds is not known. V lost 7 bases and J 3 bases, leaving 11 bases between the germline ends. The CDR3 consists of 13 residues. Germline lookup yields CDR1 SGHDT and CDR2 YYEEEE. The sample comes from a study of blood T cells in healthy people across ages. Study-level results: When set beside aged donors, long-lived donors presented more naive CD4+ cells and higher diversity.

For the second PCR, which ran for roughly 6 to 11 cycles, a sample-barcoded 5' primer and a J-beta primer mix were used. Researchers report that a template-switch adaptor with 12 random nucleotides tagged each cDNA molecule. TCRdb analysed the 5' RACE reads with MiXCR anew, one entry per CDR3 protein. The sample records approximately 850,000 distinct CDR3 sequences, under 45% being singletons. Every sample yielded at least 6.5 million isolated PBMCs. Each sample provided at least 6 micrograms of extracted total RNA. V usage is TRBV5-6 and J usage is TRBJ1-5; possible D gene TRBD1, 6 bases. The source is a man aged 60 to 69 in good health. Sequencing input: blood. For the CDR3, the DNA is TGTGCCAGCTCCAGGGGTTACAATCAGCCCCAGCATTTT. This codes for CASSRGYNQPQHF.